This T cell receptor beta chain was retrieved from a study of blood T cell repertoires in COVID-19. Germline-derived CDR1 and CDR2 are SGHNT and YYREEE (reference sequence). This CDR3 is 15 amino acids long. Trimming removed 5 bases from V and 6 bases from J, with 15 bases in between. Repertoires were generated with immunoSEQ multiplex PCR, while TCRdb's copy carries only in-frame clones and drops some. The profile covers under 350,000 clones, with roughly 91% appearing a single time and 1.5% to 2% taken by the ten largest. The sequenced material came from peripheral blood. The V call is TRBV5-4, the J call TRBJ2-6, with D unresolved. This receptor was taken from a woman aged 30 to 39 with COVID-19, enrolled during active disease. Here the CDR3 DNA reads TGTGCCAGCAGTTTCCGGGTTAATGCGGCCAACGTCCTGACTTTC. Amino acid sequence: CASSFRVNAANVLTF.